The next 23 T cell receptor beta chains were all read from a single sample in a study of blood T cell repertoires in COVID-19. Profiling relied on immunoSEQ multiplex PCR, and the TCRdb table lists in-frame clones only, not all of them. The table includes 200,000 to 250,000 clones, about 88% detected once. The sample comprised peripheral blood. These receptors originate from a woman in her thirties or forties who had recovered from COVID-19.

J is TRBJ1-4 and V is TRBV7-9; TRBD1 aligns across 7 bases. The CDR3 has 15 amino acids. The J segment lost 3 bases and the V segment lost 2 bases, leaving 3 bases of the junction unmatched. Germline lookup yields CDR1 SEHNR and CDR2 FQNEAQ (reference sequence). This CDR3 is CASSLLTGANEKLFF. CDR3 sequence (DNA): TGTGCCAGCAGCTTACTAACAGGGGCTAATGAAAAACTGTTTTTT. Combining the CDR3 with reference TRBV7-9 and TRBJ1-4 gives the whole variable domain DTGVSQNPRHKITKRGQNVTFRCDPISEHNRLYWYRQTLGQGPEFLTYFQNEAQLEKSRLLSDRFSAERPKGSFSTLEIQRTEQGDSAMYLCASSLLTGANEKLFFGSGTQLSVL.

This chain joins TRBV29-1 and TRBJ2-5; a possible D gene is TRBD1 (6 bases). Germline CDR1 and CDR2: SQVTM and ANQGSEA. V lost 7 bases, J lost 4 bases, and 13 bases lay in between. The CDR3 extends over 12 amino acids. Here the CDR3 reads CSAGRGGETQYF. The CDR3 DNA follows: TGCAGCGCAGGGAGAGGGGGAGAGACCCAGTACTTC. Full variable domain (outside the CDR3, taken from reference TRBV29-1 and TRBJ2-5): SAVISQKPSRDICQRGTSLTIQCQVDSQVTMMFWYRQQPGQSLTLIATANQGSEATYESGFVIDKFPISRPNLTFSTLTVSNMSPEDSSIYLCSAGRGGETQYFGPGTRLLVL.

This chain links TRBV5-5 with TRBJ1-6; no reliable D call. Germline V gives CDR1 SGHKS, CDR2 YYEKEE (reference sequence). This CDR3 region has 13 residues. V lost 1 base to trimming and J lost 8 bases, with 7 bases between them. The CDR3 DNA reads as TGTGCCAGCAGCTTGTTTCCATATTCACCCCTCCACTTT. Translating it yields CASSLFPYSPLHF.

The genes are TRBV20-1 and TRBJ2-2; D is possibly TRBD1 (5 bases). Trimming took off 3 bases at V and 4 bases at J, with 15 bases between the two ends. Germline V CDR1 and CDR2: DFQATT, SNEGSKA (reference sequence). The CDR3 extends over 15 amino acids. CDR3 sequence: CSASKGRLGTGELFF. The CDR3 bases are TGCAGTGCTAGTAAGGGGCGTCTAGGCACCGGGGAGCTGTTTTTT.

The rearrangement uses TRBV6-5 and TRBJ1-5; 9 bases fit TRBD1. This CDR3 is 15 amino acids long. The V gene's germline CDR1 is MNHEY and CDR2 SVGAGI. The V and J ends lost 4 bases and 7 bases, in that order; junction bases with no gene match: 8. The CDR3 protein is CASSSAGTGRQPQHF. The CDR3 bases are TGTGCCAGCAGTTCCGCCGGGACAGGGAGGCAGCCCCAGCATTTT.

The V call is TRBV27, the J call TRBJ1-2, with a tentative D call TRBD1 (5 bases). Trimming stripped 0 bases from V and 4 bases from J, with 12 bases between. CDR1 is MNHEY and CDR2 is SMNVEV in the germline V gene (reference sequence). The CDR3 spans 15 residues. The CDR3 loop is CASSLSAGRLYGYTF. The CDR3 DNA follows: TGTGCCAGCAGTTTATCGGCGGGACGGCTCTATGGCTACACCTTC.

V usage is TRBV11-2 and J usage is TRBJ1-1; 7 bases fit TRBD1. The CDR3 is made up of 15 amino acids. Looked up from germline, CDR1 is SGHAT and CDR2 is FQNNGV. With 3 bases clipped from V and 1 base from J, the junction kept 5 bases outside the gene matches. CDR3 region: CASSLTGLANTEAFF. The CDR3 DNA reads TGTGCCAGCAGCTTGACAGGGTTGGCGAACACTGAAGCTTTCTTT.

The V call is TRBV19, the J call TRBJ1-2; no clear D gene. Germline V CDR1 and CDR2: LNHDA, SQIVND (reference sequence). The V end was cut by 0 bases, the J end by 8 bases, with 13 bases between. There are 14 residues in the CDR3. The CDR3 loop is CASSIDPALGGYTF. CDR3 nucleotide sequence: TGTGCCAGTAGTATAGATCCAGCATTGGGCGGCTACACCTTC.

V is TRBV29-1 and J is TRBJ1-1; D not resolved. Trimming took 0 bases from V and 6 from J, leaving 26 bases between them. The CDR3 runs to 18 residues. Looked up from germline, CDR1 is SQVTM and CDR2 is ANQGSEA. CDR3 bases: TGCAGCGTTGAAGATCCTCGAGGGCCCAATGGACCCGGCGCTGAAGCTTTCTTT. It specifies CSVEDPRGPNGPGAEAFF.

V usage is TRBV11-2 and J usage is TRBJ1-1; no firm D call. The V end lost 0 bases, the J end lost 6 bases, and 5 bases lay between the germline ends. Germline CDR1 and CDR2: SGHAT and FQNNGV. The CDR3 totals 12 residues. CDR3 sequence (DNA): TGTGCCAGCAGCTTAGATTCCGCTGAAGCTTTCTTT. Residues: CASSLDSAEAFF.

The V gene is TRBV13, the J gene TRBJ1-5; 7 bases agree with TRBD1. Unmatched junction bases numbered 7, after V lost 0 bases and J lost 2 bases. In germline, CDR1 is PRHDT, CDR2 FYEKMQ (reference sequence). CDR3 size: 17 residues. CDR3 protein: CASSLGQGGRGNQPQHF. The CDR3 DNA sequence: TGTGCCAGCAGCTTAGGTCAGGGGGGTAGGGGCAATCAGCCCCAGCATTTT.

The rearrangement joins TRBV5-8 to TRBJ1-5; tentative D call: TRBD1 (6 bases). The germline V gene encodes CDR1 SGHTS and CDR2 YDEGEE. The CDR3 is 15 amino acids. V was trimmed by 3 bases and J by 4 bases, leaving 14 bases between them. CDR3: CASSSPGGRNQPQHF. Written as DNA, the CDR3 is TGTGCCAGCAGCTCCCCCGGGGGGCGGAATCAGCCCCAGCATTTT.

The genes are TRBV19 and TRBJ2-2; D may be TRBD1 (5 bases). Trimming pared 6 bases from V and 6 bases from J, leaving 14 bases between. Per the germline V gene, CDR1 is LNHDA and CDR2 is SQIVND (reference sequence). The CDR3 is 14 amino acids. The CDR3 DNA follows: TGTGCCAGTAGATGGGCCAGGGAAGCCGGGGAGCTGTTTTTT. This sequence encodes CASRWAREAGELFF.

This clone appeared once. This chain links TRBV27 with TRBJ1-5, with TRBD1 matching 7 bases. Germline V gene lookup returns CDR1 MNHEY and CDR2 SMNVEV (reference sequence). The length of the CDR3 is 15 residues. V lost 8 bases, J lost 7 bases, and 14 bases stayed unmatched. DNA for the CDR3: TGTGCCAGCCCCACCCGACAGGGTTTTAGCCAGCCCCAGCATTTT. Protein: CASPTRQGFSQPQHF.

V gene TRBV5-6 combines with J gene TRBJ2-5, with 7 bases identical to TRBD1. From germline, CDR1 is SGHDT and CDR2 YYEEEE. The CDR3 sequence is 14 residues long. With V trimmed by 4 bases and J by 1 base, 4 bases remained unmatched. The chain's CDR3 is CASSPGTVQETQYF. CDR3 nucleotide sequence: TGTGCCAGCAGCCCTGGGACAGTCCAAGAGACCCAGTACTTC.

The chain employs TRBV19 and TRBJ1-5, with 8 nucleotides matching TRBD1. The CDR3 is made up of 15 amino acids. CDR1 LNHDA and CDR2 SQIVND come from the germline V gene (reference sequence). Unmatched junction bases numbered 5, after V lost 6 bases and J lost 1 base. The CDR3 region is CASRGQGGSNQPQHF. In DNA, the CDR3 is TGTGCCAGTAGAGGACAGGGTGGGAGCAATCAGCCCCAGCATTTT.

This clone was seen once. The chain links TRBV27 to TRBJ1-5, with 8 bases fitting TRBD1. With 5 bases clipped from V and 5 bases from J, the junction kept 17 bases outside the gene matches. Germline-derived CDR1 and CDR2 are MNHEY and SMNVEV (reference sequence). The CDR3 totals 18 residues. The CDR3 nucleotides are TGTGCCAGCAGTGGGACAGGACCTATAGCTGTTCTAGATCAGCCCCAGCATTTT. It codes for CASSGTGPIAVLDQPQHF.

The CDR3 reads CASSHINPRGGGYGYTF. The CDR3 DNA is TGCGCCAGCAGCCATATAAACCCGAGAGGGGGCGGCTATGGCTACACCTTC. The chain uses TRBV4-3 and TRBJ1-2, with 7 nucleotides matching TRBD1. The germline V gene has CDR1 LGHNA and CDR2 YSLEER. The ends lost 3 bases at V and 4 bases at J; junction bases unmatched: 14. This CDR3 has 17 amino acids.

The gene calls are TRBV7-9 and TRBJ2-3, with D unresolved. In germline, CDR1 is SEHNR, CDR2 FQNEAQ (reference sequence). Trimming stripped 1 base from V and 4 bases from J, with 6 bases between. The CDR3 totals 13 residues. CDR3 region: CASSLGAADTQYF. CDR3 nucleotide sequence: TGTGCCAGCAGCTTAGGGGCCGCAGATACGCAGTATTTT.

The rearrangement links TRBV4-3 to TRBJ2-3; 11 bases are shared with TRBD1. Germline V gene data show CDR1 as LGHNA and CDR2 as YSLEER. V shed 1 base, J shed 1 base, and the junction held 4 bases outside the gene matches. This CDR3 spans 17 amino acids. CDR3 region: CASSQGTGGMGTDTQYF. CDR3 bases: TGCGCCAGCAGCCAAGGGACAGGGGGCATGGGCACAGATACGCAGTATTTT.

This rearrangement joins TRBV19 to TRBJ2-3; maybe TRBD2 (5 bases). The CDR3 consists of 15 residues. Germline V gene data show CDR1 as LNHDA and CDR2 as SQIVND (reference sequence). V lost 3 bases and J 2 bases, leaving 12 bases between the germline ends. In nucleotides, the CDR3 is TGTGCCAGTAGTATTGGCTACGGGGACACAGATACGCAGTATTTT. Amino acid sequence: CASSIGYGDTDTQYF.

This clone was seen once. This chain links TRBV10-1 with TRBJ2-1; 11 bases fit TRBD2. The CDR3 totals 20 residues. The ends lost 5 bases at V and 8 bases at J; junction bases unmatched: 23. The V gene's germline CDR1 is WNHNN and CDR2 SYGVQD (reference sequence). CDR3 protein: CASSRWRTSGRASNRDEQFF. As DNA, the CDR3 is TGCGCCAGCAGTCGGTGGAGGACTAGCGGGCGGGCCTCAAACCGCGATGAGCAGTTCTTC.

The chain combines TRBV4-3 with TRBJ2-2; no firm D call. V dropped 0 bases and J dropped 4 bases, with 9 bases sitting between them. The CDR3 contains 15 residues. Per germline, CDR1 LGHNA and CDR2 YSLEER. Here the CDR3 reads CASSQDRIGTGELFF. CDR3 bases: TGCGCCAGCAGCCAAGATCGCATCGGCACCGGGGAGCTGTTTTTT.